Listed here is a single T cell receptor beta chain. The input lacks base qualities; no much larger clone sits a single base away. This sample stems from a study of T cells in tuberculosis (dated by TCRdb to the late 2010s). Broadly, across the study: In the study, CD1B tetramers and high-throughput TCR immunosequencing were combined to characterize T cells specific for the mycobacterial lipid antigen glucose monomycolate (GMM).

PBMC were thawed, rested overnight, stained with GMM-loaded CD1B tetramer, a Live/Dead dye and anti-CD3, and then sorted on a FACS Aria II. The CD1B tetramers were loaded with C32 glucose monomycolate that had been purified from Rhodococcus equi. Before cryopreservation, the PBMC used for tetramer sorting had been depleted of CD14-expressing monocytes for a separate study. From each donor, approximately 91,000 tetramer-negative cells were sorted and analyzed together with the tetramer-positive cells. GMM-loaded CD1B tetramers were used to sort antigen-specific T cells from a few healthy South African adults. Beyond this particular receptor, the publication reports: The stringent sort gate may have missed T cells binding the CD1B-GMM tetramer with low affinity.

V is clipped by 0 bases and J by 9 bases, and the sequence between their germline boundaries is 9 bases long. The germline V gene (reference sequence) sets CDR1 to MNHNY and CDR2 to SVGAGI. The CDR3 covers 12 residues, taking in both the cysteine and the phenylalanine. The only DNA kept is the CDR3, 36 bases in frame from the first base. TCR-alpha and TCR-beta chains were sequenced unpaired, so chain pairing information was not available. TCR libraries were generated with the immunoSEQ multiplex PCR assay, using TCR-beta and/or TCR-alpha/delta assays for each sample. The amplified TCR libraries were sequenced using the Illumina high-throughput platform. Per the original workflow: Clustering and dimensionality reduction relied on pairwise TCRdist distances among GMM-specific receptors from T cells that were either sorted ex vivo or expanded in vitro. Sequence motifs, defined by gene usage and CDR3 content, were tested for enrichment in tetramer-positive compared with tetramer-negative populations. TCRdb took over this immuneACCESS table, retaining in-frame rearrangements with V and J assigned. Such tables are incomplete; in checked studies, under half of the missing clones stem from an unresolved V gene, and the remainder is unexplained. D and trimming come from the DNA, and the V and J calls and clone size come from that table. Across this sample there are about 59,000 clones, with 81% seen only once. Jointly, the top ten make up roughly 13% of the sample.

The sequenced sample was CD1b-GMM tetramer-negative cells sorted from PBMCs. The sample's cell subset or site label, in plain terms: T cells not binding CD1B-GMM tetramer, sorted from same donor. The receptor comes from an adult woman with latent tuberculosis. The chain is assembled from TRBV6-6 and TRBJ2-7; confidence is insufficient to name the D gene. This receptor has the CDR3 CASSYSTARQYF. The sequenced DNA: TGTGCCAGCAGTTACTCGACTGCCAGGCAGTACTTC.